The rows below give T cell receptor beta chains drawn from one sample of a study of blood T cell repertoires in COVID-19. Using immunoSEQ multiplex PCR, the repertoire was profiled, and TCRdb retains in-frame clones only, with some absent. This table has approximately 75,000 clones, 86% appearing once. The sequencing sample was made of peripheral blood. The receptors here all came from a man at least 80 years old with COVID-19, enrolled during active disease. Each CDR3 is given with its conserved first and last residue. The D gene is left open where the match is weak. The size entry is marked missing in some rows and otherwise reads once, few, many or a size class.

TRBD2,TRBJ2-3,TRBV3-1/TRBV3-2,-,TGTGCCAGCAGCCAAGTTGGCGGGGGGGCAAATACGCAGTATTTT,CASSQVGGGANTQYF
-,TRBJ1-1,TRBV5-4,-,TGTGCCAGCAGCTGGAAGAGGGATAACACTGAAGCTTTCTTT,CASSWKRDNTEAFF
TRBD2,TRBJ2-7,TRBV5-1,-,TGCGCCAGCAGCTTGGATAGCGGGGGCTACGAGCAGTACTTC,CASSLDSGGYEQYF
TRBD1,TRBJ1-5,TRBV18,-,TGTGCCAGCTCAGGACAGGGAGTTCAGCCCCAGCATTTT,CASSGQGVQPQHF
-,TRBJ1-6,TRBV5-1,-,TGCGCCAGCAGCTTGGACGGCGACAGCTATAATTCACCCCTCCACTTT,CASSLDGDSYNSPLHF
-,TRBJ1-1,TRBV12-5,-,TGTGCTAGTGGTTTGCGGGGGGGAGGCACTGAAGCTTTCTTT,CASGLRGGGTEAFF
-,TRBJ1-5,TRBV19,-,TGTGCCAGTCGCCGGGAAAATCAGCCCCAGCATTTT,CASRRENQPQHF
TRBD2,TRBJ2-5,TRBV9,-,TGTGCCAGCAGCGTAGACCCAGGGACTAGCGGCGGGACCCAGTACTTC,CASSVDPGTSGGTQYF
-,TRBJ2-1,TRBV9,-,TGTGCCAGCAGCAGCCTGGAGGGCTTTAGCTCCTACAATGAGCAGTTCTTC,CASSSLEGFSSYNEQFF
TRBD2,TRBJ2-7,TRBV7-2,-,TGTGCCAGCAGCACTAGCGGGGGAACTCGCGAGCAGTACTTC,CASSTSGGTREQYF
TRBD1,TRBJ1-5,TRBV18,-,TGTGCCAGCTCACCGGACAGGGCAGGGAGTTCGAGCAATCAGCCCCAGCATTTT,CASSPDRAGSSSNQPQHF
-,TRBJ2-7,TRBV18,-,TGTGCCAGCTCTCAACATACCTACGAGCAGTACTTC,CASSQHTYEQYF
-,TRBJ2-5,TRBV24-1,-,TGTGCCACCAGTTCCCGGGATCCGGAGGAAAGAGAGACCCAGTACTTC,CATSSRDPEERETQYF
TRBD1,TRBJ1-4,TRBV15,-,TGTGCCACCAGCAGACGGACAGGGGGAAATGAAAAACTGTTTTTT,CATSRRTGGNEKLFF
TRBD2,TRBJ2-1,TRBV19,-,TGTGCCAGTAGGGGGGAGGGGTATGCCTACAATGAGCAGTTCTTC,CASRGEGYAYNEQFF
-,TRBJ2-7,TRBV7-9,-,TGTGCCAGCAGTTCTGGGGCCCTGGGACTCGAGCAGTACTTC,CASSSGALGLEQYF
-,TRBJ1-6,TRBV6-5,few,TGTGCCAGCAGTTACAAAGGGGCTAGTACACCCCTCCACTTT,CASSYKGASTPLHF
-,TRBJ2-1,TRBV7-3,-,TGTGCCAGCAGCTCGGTTACAGGGTACAATGAGCAGTTCTTC,CASSSVTGYNEQFF
-,TRBJ1-2,TRBV28,once,TGTGCCAGCAGTCCCCGGACAGCCTATGGCTACACCTTC,CASSPRTAYGYTF
TRBD1,TRBJ1-2,TRBV19,-,TGTGCCAGTAGTATGGACAGGGAGGATGGCTACACCTTC,CASSMDREDGYTF
-,TRBJ1-1,TRBV27,-,TGTGCCAGCAGTTTCACGGGGGGGAACACTGAAGCTTTCTTT,CASSFTGGNTEAFF
TRBD1,TRBJ1-5,TRBV4-2,-,TGTGCCAGCAGAGGGGACAGGAATAGCAATCAGCCCCAGCATTTT,CASRGDRNSNQPQHF
-,TRBJ1-5,TRBV24-1,-,TGTGCCACCAGTGAGGGCTATAGCAATCAGCCCCAGCATTTT,CATSEGYSNQPQHF